This T cell receptor (beta chain) was recovered during a study of control samples from healthy donors and cancer patients. The repertoire was sequenced with immunoSEQ multiplex PCR; TCRdb's copy has only in-frame clones and lacks some. The table records fewer than 90,000 clones, over 75% of them present only once. Between the trimmed V and J ends, which lost 5 bases and 0 bases, there was a span of 11 bases. This CDR3 region has 15 residues. Germline V gene data show CDR1 as SGHTA and CDR2 as FQGNSA. The source of this sequence is a man aged 45-65 years in good health. The rearrangement uses TRBV7-2 and TRBJ2-1; weak D call: TRBD2 (5 bases). Material: blood. For the CDR3, the DNA is TGTGCCAGCAGCCAAGCGGTTAGCTCCTACAATGAGCAGTTCTTC. Residues: CASSQAVSSYNEQFF.